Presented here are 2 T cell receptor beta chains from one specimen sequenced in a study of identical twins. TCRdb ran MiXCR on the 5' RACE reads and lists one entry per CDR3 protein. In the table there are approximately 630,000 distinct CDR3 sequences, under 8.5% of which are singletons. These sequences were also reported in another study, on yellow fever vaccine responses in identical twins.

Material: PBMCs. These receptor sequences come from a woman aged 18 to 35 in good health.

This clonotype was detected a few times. CDR3 sequence (DNA): TGCGCCAGCAGCCCGAGCGGATATGTATCCTACGAGCAGTACTTC. Translation gives CASSPSGYVSYEQYF. The chain links TRBV5-1 to TRBJ2-7, with TRBD2 as a possible D gene (5 bases). V gave up 4 bases and J gave up 1 base, with 15 bases separating them. This CDR3 has 15 residues. Germline-derived CDR1 and CDR2 are SGHRS and YFSETQ.

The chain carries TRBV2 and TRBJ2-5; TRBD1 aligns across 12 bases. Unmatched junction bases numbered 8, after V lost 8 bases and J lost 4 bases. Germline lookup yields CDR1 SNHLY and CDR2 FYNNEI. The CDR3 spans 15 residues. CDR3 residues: CASHSGTGGAETQYF. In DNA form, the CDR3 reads TGTGCCAGCCATTCTGGGACAGGGGGCGCAGAGACCCAGTACTTC.